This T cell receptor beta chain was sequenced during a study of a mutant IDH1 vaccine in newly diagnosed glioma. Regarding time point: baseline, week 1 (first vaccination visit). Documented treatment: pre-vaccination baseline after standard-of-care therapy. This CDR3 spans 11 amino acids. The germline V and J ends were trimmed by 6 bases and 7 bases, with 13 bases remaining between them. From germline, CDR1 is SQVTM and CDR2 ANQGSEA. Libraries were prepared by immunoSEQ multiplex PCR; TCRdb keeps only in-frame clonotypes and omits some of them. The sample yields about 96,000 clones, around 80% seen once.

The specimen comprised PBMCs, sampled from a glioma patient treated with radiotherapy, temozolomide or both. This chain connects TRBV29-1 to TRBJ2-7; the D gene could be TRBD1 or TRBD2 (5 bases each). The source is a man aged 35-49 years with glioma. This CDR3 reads CSVRGGAEQYF. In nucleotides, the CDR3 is TGCAGCGTCCGGGGTGGGGCAGAGCAGTACTTC.